Here is one TCR beta chain with its context. Here immunoSEQ multiplex PCR was the method, and the copy in TCRdb shows in-frame clones only, minus some. The data hold 95,000 to 120,000 clones, with 95% observed a single time. The CDR3 has 16 amino acids. Per germline, CDR1 MDHEN and CDR2 SYDVKM. V was clipped by 6 bases and J by 0 bases, with 18 bases between them. The record originates from a study of cytomegalovirus exposure and HLA in healthy donors. The overall study: The 90 to 150 validation repertoires were produced on the same platform as the 670 or so repertoires of the first cohort. This was reported in a later analysis.

The sample taken for sequencing was PBMCs. This receptor was identified in a woman aged 18-35 years in good health and CMV-seronegative. The chain links TRBV28 to TRBJ2-7; D might be TRBD1 (6 bases). The chain's CDR3 is CASSRDTGKLSYEQYF. The CDR3, as DNA: TGTGCCAGCAGCCGGGACACAGGGAAACTCTCCTACGAGCAGTACTTC.